Listed below are T cell receptor beta chains from one sample, sequenced in a study of CD8+ T cells in alopecia areata. Repertoires were generated with immunoSEQ multiplex PCR, while TCRdb's copy carries only in-frame clones and drops some. The sample shows hundreds of thousands of clones, more than 55% of them seen only once. The sample was CD4+ T cells sorted from blood, taken around week 44, from a patient treated with tofacitinib. All receptors come from a human donor with alopecia areata. Each CDR3 is given with its conserved first and last residue. A D gene is named only where the DNA matches it firmly. Expanded clones get a size class; other rows say once, few or many, or leave the size out.

j_call v_call clone_size d_call cdr3_nt cdr3_aa
TRBJ1-4 TRBV29-1 few TRBD1 TGCAGCGTTCGCGGGACAGCAAATGAAAAACTGTTTTTT CSVRGTANEKLFF
TRBJ1-6 TRBV2 . TRBD1 TGTGCCAGCAGAACAGGACAGGCTAGTAATTCACCCCTCCACTTT CASRTGQASNSPLHF
TRBJ1-4 TRBV9 . . TGTGCCAGCAGCCCTCGCGGCGGGGCTGGAGAAAAACTGTTTTTT CASSPRGGAGEKLFF
TRBJ2-1 TRBV28 few . TGTGCCAGCAGCCTCGGTCCGCAGCCTGGGGAGTTCTTC CASSLGPQPGEFF
TRBJ2-5 TRBV14 . TRBD1 TGTGCCAGCAGCCTCCGGACAGGGAAATCGGAGACCCAGTACTTC CASSLRTGKSETQYF
TRBJ2-1 TRBV29-1 . TRBD2 TGCAGCGTCGCAGGAGCGGGGGGGCTTTTCAATGAGCAGTTCTTC CSVAGAGGLFNEQFF
TRBJ2-7 TRBV9 . TRBD2 TGTGCCAGCAGCACGACTAGCGGAACTTACGAGCAGTACTTC CASSTTSGTYEQYF
TRBJ2-3 TRBV29-1 few . TGCAGCGTCTCCGGGGTCACCACAGATACGCAGTATTTT CSVSGVTTDTQYF
TRBJ2-3 TRBV7-3 . . TGTGCCAGCAGCCGCGTTGGGGGAACGCAGTATTTT CASSRVGGTQYF
TRBJ2-7 TRBV2 . TRBD1 TGTGCCAGCAGTGAATGGACAGGGCGCGAGCAGTACTTC CASSEWTGREQYF
TRBJ1-6 TRBV5-1 . TRBD1 TGCGCCAGCAGCCCCACAGGGGCAGGAAATTCACCCCTCCACTTT CASSPTGAGNSPLHF
TRBJ2-2 TRBV6-5 . TRBD1 TGTGCCAGCGGGACAGGACGCACCGGGGAGCTGTTTTTT CASGTGRTGELFF
TRBJ2-3 TRBV29-1 . . TGCAGCGGGGGCGACGGAGCCACAGATACGCAGTATTTT CSGGDGATDTQYF
TRBJ1-2 TRBV29-1 . . TGCAGCGTCGATCGGGGGACATCCACTAACTATGGCTACACCTTC CSVDRGTSTNYGYTF
TRBJ2-3 TRBV29-1 . . TGCAGCGTTGAGGGTAGCACAGATACGCAGTATTTT CSVEGSTDTQYF
TRBJ1-4 TRBV29-1 . . TGCAGCGTTCAAAAGGGGCCTAATGAAAAACTGTTTTTT CSVQKGPNEKLFF
TRBJ1-2 TRBV30 . . TGTGCCTGGAGTGTACGCCAGGCGAATAACTATGGCTACACCTTC CAWSVRQANNYGYTF
TRBJ2-1 TRBV30 . TRBD2 TGTGCCTGGGGTAGATATGGGACTAGCGGCTTAAGCAATGAGCAGTTCTTC CAWGRYGTSGLSNEQFF
TRBJ2-3 TRBV6-1 . . TGTGCCAGCAGGAAAGGGCAGGGGAACACAGATACGCAGTATTTT CASRKGQGNTDTQYF
TRBJ2-3 TRBV29-1 . TRBD1 TGCAGCGTCCACCCTAGGAGTACAGGGGGTATTACGCAGTATTTT CSVHPRSTGGITQYF
TRBJ2-5 TRBV29-1 few TRBD2 TGCAGCGTTAGGACTAGCGGAGAGACCCAGTACTTC CSVRTSGETQYF
TRBJ1-6 TRBV6-4 . . TGTGCCAGCCAAACAGGGACGGCTTCACCCCTCCACTTT CASQTGTASPLHF
TRBJ2-2 TRBV6-5 . TRBD1 TGTGCCAGCAGAAAGACAGGGGTCACCGGGGAGCTGTTTTTT CASRKTGVTGELFF
TRBJ2-3 TRBV29-1 . TRBD2 TGCAGCGGCGGGGGGGGAGCAGATACGCAGTATTTT CSGGGGADTQYF
TRBJ2-2 TRBV29-1 . . TGCAGCGCGGGTAGCGGCTCGAACACCGGGGAGCTGTTTTTT CSAGSGSNTGELFF
TRBJ2-1 TRBV4-2 . . TGTGCCAGCAGCCAGGGTGGCTACAATGAGCAGTTCTTC CASSQGGYNEQFF
TRBJ2-1 TRBV29-1 . TRBD2 TGCAGCGTCAAGCGGGGGCCCAAGGAGCAGTTCTTC CSVKRGPKEQFF
TRBJ2-3 TRBV29-1 few TRBD1 TGCAGCGCCCACAGGGGGAGCGCAGATACGCAGTATTTT CSAHRGSADTQYF
TRBJ2-6 TRBV14 few . TGTGCCAGCAGGAGGAGGTCTGATGGGGCCAACGTCCTGACTTTC CASRRRSDGANVLTF
TRBJ2-7 TRBV2 . . TGTGCCAGCAGCTCATGGGAAATCTACGAGCAGTACTTC CASSSWEIYEQYF
TRBJ2-3 TRBV4-3 . . TGCGCCAGCAGCCAAGATTCTACCTCAGATACGCAGTATTTT CASSQDSTSDTQYF
TRBJ1-2 TRBV2 . . TGTGCCAGCAGTGACGAGGTTGGCTATGGCTACACCTTC CASSDEVGYGYTF
TRBJ1-2 TRBV14 once TRBD1 TGTGCCAGCTCACCGAGCGGAGACAGGGGATATGGCTACACCTTC CASSPSGDRGYGYTF
TRBJ1-5 TRBV2 few . TGTGCCAGCAATATGGGGACATTCGGGGGTCAGCCCCAGCATTTT CASNMGTFGGQPQHF
TRBJ2-1 TRBV7-3 few TRBD2 TGTGCCAGCAGCTTAGCGGGGGGTGGCAATGAGCAGTTCTTC CASSLAGGGNEQFF
TRBJ1-1 TRBV11-2 . . TGTGCCAGCAGCTTAGATGGCAACACTGAAGCTTTCTTT CASSLDGNTEAFF
TRBJ2-2 TRBV29-1 few . TGCAGCGTGGCCGCTAAGCCCACCGGGGAGCTGTTTTTT CSVAAKPTGELFF
TRBJ1-1 TRBV5-1 . . TGCGCCAGCAAGGGGACAATGAACACTGAAGCTTTCTTT CASKGTMNTEAFF
TRBJ2-2 TRBV2 . . TGTGCCACCAAGCGACTAGTATCGAACACCGGGGAGCTGTTTTTT CATKRLVSNTGELFF
TRBJ2-1 TRBV19 . . TGTGCCAGCGAAGGGGGCTGGGGGGTTTGGGAGCAGTTCTTC CASEGGWGVWEQFF
TRBJ2-1 TRBV25-1 . . TGTGCCAGCAGTCCTGGAGGGGGGCACTACAATGAGCAGTTCTTC CASSPGGGHYNEQFF
TRBJ2-7 TRBV11-2 . . TGTGCCAGCAGCCGAGGGGCCTACGAGCAGTACTTC CASSRGAYEQYF
TRBJ2-2 TRBV5-6 . . TGTGCCAGCAGCTTAGGTCAGACTAACACCGGGGAGCTGTTTTTT CASSLGQTNTGELFF
TRBJ2-2 TRBV29-1 . TRBD1 TGCAGCGTTGAAGATGACAGGGCCGACACCGGGGAGCTGTTTTTT CSVEDDRADTGELFF
TRBJ1-1 TRBV5-1 . TRBD1 TGCGCCAGCAGTTTTTCGGACAGGGTGAACACTGAAGCTTTCTTT CASSFSDRVNTEAFF
TRBJ2-3 TRBV7-9 . TRBD1 TGTGCCAGCAGCTCCTGGACAGGGTCCGATACGCAGTATTTT CASSSWTGSDTQYF
TRBJ2-5 TRBV5-4 . . TGTGCCAGCAGCTTGATTGGGGGGGGCCGTGAGACCCAGTACTTC CASSLIGGGRETQYF
TRBJ1-4 TRBV27 . TRBD1 TGTGCCAGCAGTTTTTTAACAGGGGGCACGAGTGAAAAACTGTTTTTT CASSFLTGGTSEKLFF
TRBJ2-3 TRBV7-2 . TRBD2 TGTGCCAGCAGTTCACGGCAAGGGAGGGGATTCACAGATACGCAGTATTTT CASSSRQGRGFTDTQYF
TRBJ2-2 TRBV5-1 . . TGCGCCAGCAGAAGTCAGATAGACACCGGGGAGCTGTTTTTT CASRSQIDTGELFF
TRBJ1-2 TRBV29-1 . . TGCAGCGCGCCGGGAGGGGTCTATGGCTACACCTTC CSAPGGVYGYTF
TRBJ2-5 TRBV7-2 . . TGTGCCAGCAGCTTCCTGGGTTTACAAGAGACCCAGTACTTC CASSFLGLQETQYF